This T cell receptor (beta chain) was retrieved from a study of blood T cell repertoires in COVID-19. Study details: The analysed material was cDNA or gDNA that came from T cells, B-cell-depleted T cells, or PBMCs.

Trimming left V 4 bases short and J 8 bases short, with 20 bases between. This CDR3 comprises 16 residues. CDR1 is MGHRA and CDR2 is YSYEKL in the germline V gene. The authors' processing: How many nucleated cells were present was estimated from reference gene primer amplification. TCRdb's copy holds only in-frame clones and misses some; the assay was immunoSEQ multiplex PCR. D and trimming come from the DNA, and the V and J calls and clone size come from that table. The sample consists of 200,000 to 300,000 clones, 84% of them appearing once. The gene calls are TRBV4-1 and TRBJ2-2; perhaps TRBD2 as D (6 bases). The sequence was obtained from a man aged 45-65 years with acute or convalescent COVID-19. Input material: peripheral blood. The CDR3 is CASSPGLTVQLGELFF. The CDR3 DNA is TGCGCCAGCAGCCCGGGACTGACTGTCCAATTGGGGGAGCTGTTTTTT.